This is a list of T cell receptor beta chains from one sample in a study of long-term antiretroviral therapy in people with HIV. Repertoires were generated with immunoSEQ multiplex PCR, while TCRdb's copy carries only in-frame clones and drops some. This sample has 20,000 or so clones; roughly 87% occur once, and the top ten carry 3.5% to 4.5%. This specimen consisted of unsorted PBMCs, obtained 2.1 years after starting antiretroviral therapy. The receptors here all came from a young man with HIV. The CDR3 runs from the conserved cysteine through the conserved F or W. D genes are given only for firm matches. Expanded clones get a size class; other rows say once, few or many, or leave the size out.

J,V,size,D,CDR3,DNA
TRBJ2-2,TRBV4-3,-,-,CASSQYWMGTMNTGELFF,TGCGCCAGCAGCCAATATTGGATGGGGACCATGAACACCGGGGAGCTGTTTTTT
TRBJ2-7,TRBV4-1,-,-,CASSPWQGTYEQYF,TGCGCCAGCAGCCCATGGCAGGGAACCTACGAGCAGTACTTC
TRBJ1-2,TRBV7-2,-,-,CASSLGKIYYGYTF,TGTGCCAGCAGCTTAGGCAAGATTTATTATGGCTACACCTTC
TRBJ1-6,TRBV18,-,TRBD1,CASTGQSNSPLHF,TGTGCCAGCACGGGACAGAGCAATTCACCCCTCCACTTT
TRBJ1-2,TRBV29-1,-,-,CSVDWDGYTF,TGCAGCGTTGATTGGGATGGCTACACCTTC
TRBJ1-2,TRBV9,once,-,CASSPQGFSGRRDGYTF,TGTGCCAGCAGCCCACAGGGTTTTAGTGGTCGAAGAGATGGCTACACCTTC
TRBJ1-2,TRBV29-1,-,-,CSAYTDGPTYGYTF,TGCAGCGCTTATACTGACGGACCGACGTATGGCTACACCTTC
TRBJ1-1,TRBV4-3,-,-,CASSPGQTPVGAFF,TGCGCCAGCAGCCCAGGACAGACTCCCGTCGGAGCTTTCTTT
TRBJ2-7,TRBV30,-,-,CAWSPGGPYEQYF,TGTGCCTGGAGTCCCGGGGGTCCCTACGAGCAGTACTTC
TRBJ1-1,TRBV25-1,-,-,CASLSWDTEAFF,TGTGCCAGCTTATCATGGGACACTGAAGCTTTCTTT
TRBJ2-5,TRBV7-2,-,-,CASSLMYHEEIQYF,TGTGCCAGCAGCTTAATGTATCACGAAGAGATCCAGTACTTC
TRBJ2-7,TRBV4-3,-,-,CASSQDSIRGEQYF,TGCGCCAGCAGCCAAGACTCTATACGGGGCGAGCAGTACTTC
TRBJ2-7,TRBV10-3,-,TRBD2,CAISDPGTSSPEQYF,TGTGCCATCAGTGACCCCGGGACTAGCTCGCCCGAGCAGTACTTC
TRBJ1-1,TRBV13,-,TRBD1,CASSPWTGSNTEAFF,TGTGCCAGCAGCCCTTGGACAGGGTCGAACACTGAAGCTTTCTTT
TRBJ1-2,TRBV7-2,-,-,CASSLVVGWTPYGYTF,TGTGCCAGCAGCTTGGTCGTAGGGTGGACACCCTATGGCTACACCTTC
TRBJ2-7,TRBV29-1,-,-,CSVRPGRSYEQYF,TGCAGCGTTCGGCCTGGCAGGAGCTACGAGCAGTACTTC
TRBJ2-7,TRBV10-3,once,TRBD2,CAIRGVSGEQYF,TGTGCCATCAGGGGGGTTAGCGGGGAGCAGTACTTC
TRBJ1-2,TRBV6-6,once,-,CASSYRDTNYGYTF,TGTGCCAGCAGTTACCGGGACACCAACTATGGCTACACCTTC
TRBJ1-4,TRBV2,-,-,CASSEDGTVAGEKLFF,TGTGCCAGCAGTGAAGATGGAACAGTAGCTGGTGAAAAACTGTTTTTT
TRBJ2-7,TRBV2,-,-,CASSVLLSGDEQYF,TGTGCCAGCAGTGTTCTACTCAGCGGAGACGAGCAGTACTTC
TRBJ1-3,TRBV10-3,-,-,CAISPTGNSGNTIYF,TGTGCCATCAGCCCGACAGGCAACTCTGGAAACACCATATATTTT
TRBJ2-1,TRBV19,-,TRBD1,CASWTGGSHEQFF,TGTGCCAGTTGGACAGGGGGATCGCATGAGCAGTTCTTC